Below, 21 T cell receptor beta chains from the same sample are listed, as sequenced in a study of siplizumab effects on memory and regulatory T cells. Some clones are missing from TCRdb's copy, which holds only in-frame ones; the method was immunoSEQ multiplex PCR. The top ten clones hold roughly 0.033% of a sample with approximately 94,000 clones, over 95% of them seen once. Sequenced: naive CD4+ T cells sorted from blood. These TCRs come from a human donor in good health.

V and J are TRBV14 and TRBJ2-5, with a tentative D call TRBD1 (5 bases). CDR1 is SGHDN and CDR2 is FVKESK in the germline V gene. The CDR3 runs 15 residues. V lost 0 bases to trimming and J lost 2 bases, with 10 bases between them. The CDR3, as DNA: TGTGCCAGCAGCCAAGATACAAGGGGTCAAGAGACCCAGTACTTC. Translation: CASSQDTRGQETQYF.

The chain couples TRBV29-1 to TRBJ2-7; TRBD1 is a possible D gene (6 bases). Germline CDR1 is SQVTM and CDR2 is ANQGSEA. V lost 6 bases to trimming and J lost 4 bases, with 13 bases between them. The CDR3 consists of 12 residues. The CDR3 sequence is CSVETGKYEQYF. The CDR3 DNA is TGCAGCGTCGAAACAGGGAAGTACGAGCAGTACTTC.

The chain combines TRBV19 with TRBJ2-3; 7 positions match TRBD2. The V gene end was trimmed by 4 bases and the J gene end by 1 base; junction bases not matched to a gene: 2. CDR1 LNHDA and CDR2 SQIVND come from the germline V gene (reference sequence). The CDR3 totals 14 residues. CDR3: CASSRLAGTDTQYF. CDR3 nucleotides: TGTGCCAGTAGTAGGCTAGCGGGCACAGATACGCAGTATTTT.

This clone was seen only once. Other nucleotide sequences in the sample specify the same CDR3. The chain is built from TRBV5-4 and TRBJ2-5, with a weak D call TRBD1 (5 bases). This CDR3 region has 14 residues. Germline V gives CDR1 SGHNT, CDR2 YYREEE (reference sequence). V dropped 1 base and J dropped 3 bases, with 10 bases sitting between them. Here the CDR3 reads CASSLRGREETQYF. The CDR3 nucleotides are TGTGCCAGCAGCTTGAGGGGTAGGGAAGAGACCCAGTACTTC.

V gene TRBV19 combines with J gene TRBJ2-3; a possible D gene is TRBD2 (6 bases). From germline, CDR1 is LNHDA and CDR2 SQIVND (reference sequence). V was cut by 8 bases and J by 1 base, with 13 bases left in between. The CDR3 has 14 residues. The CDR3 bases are TGTGCCAGTTCGACGGGGGTCGGCACAGATACGCAGTATTTT. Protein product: CASSTGVGTDTQYF.

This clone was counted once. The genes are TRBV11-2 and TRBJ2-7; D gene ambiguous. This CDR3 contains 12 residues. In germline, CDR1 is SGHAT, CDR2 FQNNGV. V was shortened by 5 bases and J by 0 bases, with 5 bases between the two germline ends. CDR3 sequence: CASSLSSYEQYF. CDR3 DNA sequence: TGTGCCAGCAGCCTGAGCTCCTACGAGCAGTACTTC.

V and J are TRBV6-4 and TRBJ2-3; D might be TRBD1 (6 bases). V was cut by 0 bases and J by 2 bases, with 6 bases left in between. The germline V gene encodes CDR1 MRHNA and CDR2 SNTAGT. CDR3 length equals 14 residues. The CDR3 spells CASSDSGATDTQYF. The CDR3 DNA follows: TGTGCCAGCAGTGACTCGGGGGCCACAGATACGCAGTATTTT.

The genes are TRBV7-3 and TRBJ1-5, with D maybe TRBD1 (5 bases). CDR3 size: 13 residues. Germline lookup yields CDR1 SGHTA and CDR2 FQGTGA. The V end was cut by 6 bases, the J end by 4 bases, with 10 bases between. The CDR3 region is CASSIRGNQPQHF. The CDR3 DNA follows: TGTGCCAGCAGTATTAGGGGAAATCAGCCCCAGCATTTT.

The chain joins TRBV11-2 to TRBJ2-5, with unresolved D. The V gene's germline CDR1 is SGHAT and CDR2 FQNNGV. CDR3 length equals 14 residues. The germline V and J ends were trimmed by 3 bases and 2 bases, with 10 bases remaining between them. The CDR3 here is CASSFYREQETQYF. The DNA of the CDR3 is TGTGCCAGCAGCTTTTATCGCGAACAAGAGACCCAGTACTTC. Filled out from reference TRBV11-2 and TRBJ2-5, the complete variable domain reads EAGVAQSPRYKIIEKRQSVAFWCNPISGHATLYWYQQILGQGPKLLIQFQNNGVVDDSQLPKDRFSAERLKGVDSTLKIQPAKLEDSAVYLCASSFYREQETQYFGPGTRLLVL.

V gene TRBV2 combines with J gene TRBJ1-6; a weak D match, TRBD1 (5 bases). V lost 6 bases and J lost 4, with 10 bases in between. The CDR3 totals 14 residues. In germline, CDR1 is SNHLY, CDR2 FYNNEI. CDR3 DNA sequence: TGTGCCAGCAGGGGGGTTCGATATAATTCACCCCTCCACTTT. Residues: CASRGVRYNSPLHF. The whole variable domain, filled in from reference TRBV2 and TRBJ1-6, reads EPEVTQTPSHQVTQMGQEVILRCVPISNHLYFYWYRQILGQKVEFLVSFYNNEISEKSEIFDDQFSVERPDGSNFTLKIRSTKLEDSAMYFCASRGVRYNSPLHFGNGTRLTVT.

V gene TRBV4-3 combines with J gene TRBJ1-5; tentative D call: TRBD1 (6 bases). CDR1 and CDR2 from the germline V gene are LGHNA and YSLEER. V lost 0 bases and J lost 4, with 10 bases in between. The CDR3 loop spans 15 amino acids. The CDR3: CASSQEGGPNQPQHF. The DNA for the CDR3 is TGCGCCAGCAGCCAAGAAGGGGGGCCGAATCAGCCCCAGCATTTT.

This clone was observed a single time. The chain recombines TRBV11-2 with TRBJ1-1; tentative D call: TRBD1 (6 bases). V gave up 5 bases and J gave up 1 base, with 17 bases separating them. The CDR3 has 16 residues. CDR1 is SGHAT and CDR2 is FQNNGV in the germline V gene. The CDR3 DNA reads TGTGCCAGCAGCCTCCGCCCACAGGGTAAGAACACTGAAGCTTTCTTT. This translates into CASSLRPQGKNTEAFF. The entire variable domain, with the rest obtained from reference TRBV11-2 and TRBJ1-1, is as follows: EAGVAQSPRYKIIEKRQSVAFWCNPISGHATLYWYQQILGQGPKLLIQFQNNGVVDDSQLPKDRFSAERLKGVDSTLKIQPAKLEDSAVYLCASSLRPQGKNTEAFFGQGTRLTVV.

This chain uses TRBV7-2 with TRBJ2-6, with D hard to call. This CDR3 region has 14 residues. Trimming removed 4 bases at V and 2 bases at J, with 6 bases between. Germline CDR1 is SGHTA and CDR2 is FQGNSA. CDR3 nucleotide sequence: TGTGCCAGCAGCTCCCCCCCTGGGGCCAACGTCCTGACTTTC. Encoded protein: CASSSPPGANVLTF.

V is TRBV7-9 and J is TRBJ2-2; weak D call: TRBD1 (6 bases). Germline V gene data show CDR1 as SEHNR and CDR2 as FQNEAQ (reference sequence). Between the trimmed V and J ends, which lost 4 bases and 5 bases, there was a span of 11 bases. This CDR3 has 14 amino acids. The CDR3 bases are TGTGCCAGCAGCTATACAGGGTTTACCGGGGAGCTGTTTTTT. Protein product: CASSYTGFTGELFF.

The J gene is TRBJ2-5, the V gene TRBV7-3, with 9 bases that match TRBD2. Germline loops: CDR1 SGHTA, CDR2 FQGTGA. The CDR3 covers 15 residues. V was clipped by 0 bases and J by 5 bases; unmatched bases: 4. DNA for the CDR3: TGTGCCAGCAGCTTAACTAGCGGGGGATTTGAGACCCAGTACTTC. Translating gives CASSLTSGGFETQYF.

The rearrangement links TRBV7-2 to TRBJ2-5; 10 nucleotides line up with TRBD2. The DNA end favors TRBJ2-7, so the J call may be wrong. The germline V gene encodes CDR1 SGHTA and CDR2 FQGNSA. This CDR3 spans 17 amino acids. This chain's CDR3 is CASSLLSSGGLMYEQYF. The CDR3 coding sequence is TGTGCCAGCAGCTTATTATCTAGCGGGGGCCTCATGTACGAGCAGTACTTC.

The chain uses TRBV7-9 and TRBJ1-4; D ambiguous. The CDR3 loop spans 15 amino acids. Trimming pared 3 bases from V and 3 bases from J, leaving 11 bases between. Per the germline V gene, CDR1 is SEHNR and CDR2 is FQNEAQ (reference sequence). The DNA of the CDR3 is TGTGCCAGCAGCTTCATGCCAGAACCTAATGAAAAACTGTTTTTT. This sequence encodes CASSFMPEPNEKLFF.

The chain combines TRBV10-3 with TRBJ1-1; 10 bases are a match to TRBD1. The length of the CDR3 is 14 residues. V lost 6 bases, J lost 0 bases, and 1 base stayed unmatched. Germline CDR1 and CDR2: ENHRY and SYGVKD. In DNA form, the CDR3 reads TGTGCCATCAGGGGACAGGGGTTGAACACTGAAGCTTTCTTT. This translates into CAIRGQGLNTEAFF.

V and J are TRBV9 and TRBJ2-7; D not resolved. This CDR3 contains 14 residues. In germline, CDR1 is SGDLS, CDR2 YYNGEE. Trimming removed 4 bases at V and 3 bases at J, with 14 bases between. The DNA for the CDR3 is TGTGCCAGCAGCTCCCGCCGTGGTGACTACGAGCAGTACTTC. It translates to CASSSRRGDYEQYF.

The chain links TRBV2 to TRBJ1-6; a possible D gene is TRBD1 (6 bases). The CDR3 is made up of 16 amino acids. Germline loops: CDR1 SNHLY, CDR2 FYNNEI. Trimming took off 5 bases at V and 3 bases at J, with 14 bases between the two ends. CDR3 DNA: TGTGCCAGCAGTTACCTAGGACAGAACTATAATTCACCCCTCCACTTT. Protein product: CASSYLGQNYNSPLHF.

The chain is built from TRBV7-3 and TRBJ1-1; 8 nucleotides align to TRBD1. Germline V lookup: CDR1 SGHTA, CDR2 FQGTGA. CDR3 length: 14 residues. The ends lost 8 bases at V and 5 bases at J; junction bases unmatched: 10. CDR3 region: CASSQGAESTEAFF. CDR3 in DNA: TGTGCCAGCTCCCAGGGGGCTGAGAGTACTGAAGCTTTCTTT. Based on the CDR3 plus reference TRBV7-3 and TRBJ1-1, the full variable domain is GAGVSQTPSNKVTEKGKYVELRCDPISGHTALYWYRQSLGQGPEFLIYFQGTGAADDSGLPNDRFFAVRPEGSVSTLKIQRTERGDSAVYLCASSQGAESTEAFFGQGTRLTVV.